This TCR beta chain was profiled in a study of cytomegalovirus exposure and HLA in healthy donors. The PCR ran on 60 Vbeta and 13 Jbeta primers. TCRdb's copy holds only in-frame clones and misses some; the assay was immunoSEQ multiplex PCR. Seen here are around 200,000 clones, 80% to 85% observed once, and the top ten hold roughly 0.8%. In germline, CDR1 is SEHNR, CDR2 FQNEAQ (reference sequence). V dropped 4 bases and J dropped 3; count of bases not matched to a gene: 9. This CDR3 comprises 17 residues. This clone was found once. The origin of this receptor is a woman between 18 and 30 years old in good health and CMV-seronegative. V and J are TRBV7-9 and TRBJ1-5; 10 bases line up with TRBD1. The sample taken for sequencing was PBMCs. CDR3 coding DNA: TGTGCCAGCAGCTCCGGGACAGGGGATTTTTACAATCAGCCCCAGCATTTT. Its translation is CASSSGTGDFYNQPQHF.